These 3 T cell receptor beta chains were all obtained from the same sample, sequenced in a study of beta chain features in type 1 diabetes. The study reverse transcribed the entire isolated RNA, so it sequenced expressed TCRB transcripts. Some clones are missing from TCRdb's copy, which holds only in-frame ones; the method was immunoSEQ multiplex PCR. The sample contains about 450,000 clones, approximately 10% of which appear only once. Sample: naive CD4+ T cells from blood. Receptor source: a woman aged 18-29 years in good health.

DNA for the CDR3: TGTGCCAGCAGTGTTTCACGTTCGGTAGATACGCAGTATTTT. Protein sequence: CASSVSRSVDTQYF. The gene calls are TRBV2 and TRBJ2-3, with no clear D. This CDR3 is built from 14 residues. Trimming left V 4 bases short and J 5 bases short, with 13 bases between. Per germline, CDR1 SNHLY and CDR2 FYNNEI. The variable domain in full, with the rest retrieved from reference TRBV2 and TRBJ2-3, is EPEVTQTPSHQVTQMGQEVILRCVPISNHLYFYWYRQILGQKVEFLVSFYNNEISEKSEIFDDQFSVERPDGSNFTLKIRSTKLEDSAMYFCASSVSRSVDTQYFGPGTRLTVL.

This clone was counted between two and nine times. This sample includes further DNA sequences coding for the same CDR3. The chain has TRBV18 and TRBJ2-7; 11 nucleotides line up with TRBD1. The CDR3 totals 15 residues. CDR1 is KGHSH, CDR2 LQKENI, per germline. V trimming: 2 bases; J trimming: 0 bases; junction bases outside the gene matches: 0. CDR3 coding DNA: TGTGCCAGCTCACCAGGGACAGGGGGCTCCTACGAGCAGTACTTC. It yields the protein CASSPGTGGSYEQYF.

This chain uses TRBV5-1 with TRBJ2-1, with TRBD2 matching over 10 bases. The CDR3 covers 15 residues. Germline V gives CDR1 SGHRS, CDR2 YFSETQ. The V and J ends lost 3 bases and 9 bases, in that order; junction bases with no gene match: 9. The CDR3 spells CASSSPSGRATEQFF. DNA of the CDR3: TGCGCCAGCAGCTCCCCCAGCGGGAGGGCCACTGAGCAGTTCTTC.